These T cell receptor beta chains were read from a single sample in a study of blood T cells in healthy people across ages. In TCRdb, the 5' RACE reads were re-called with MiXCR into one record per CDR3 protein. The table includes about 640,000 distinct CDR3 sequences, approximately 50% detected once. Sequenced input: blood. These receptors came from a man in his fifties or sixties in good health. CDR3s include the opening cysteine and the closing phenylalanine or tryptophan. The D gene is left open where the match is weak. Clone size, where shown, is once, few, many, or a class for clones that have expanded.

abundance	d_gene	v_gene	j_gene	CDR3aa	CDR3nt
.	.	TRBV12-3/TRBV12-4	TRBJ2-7	CASSFWRTSYEQYF	TGTGCCAGCAGTTTTTGGCGGACCTCCTACGAGCAGTACTTC
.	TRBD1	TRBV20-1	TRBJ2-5	CSAELQGQGLNEQYF	TGCAGTGCCGAACTTCAAGGACAGGGCCTTAATGAGCAGTACTTC
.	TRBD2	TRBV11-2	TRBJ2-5	CASSTGGGARETQYF	TGTGCCAGCAGCACTGGCGGGGGGGCAAGAGAGACCCAGTACTTC
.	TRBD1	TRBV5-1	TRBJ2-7	CASSSRQGAQLNEQYF	TGCGCCAGCAGCTCCAGACAGGGGGCGCAGTTAAACGAGCAGTACTTC
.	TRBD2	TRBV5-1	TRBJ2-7	CASSSSGDTYNEQYF	TGCGCCAGCAGCTCAAGCGGGGATACCTACAATGAGCAGTACTTC
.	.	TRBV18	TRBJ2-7	CASSPALTSSYEQYF	TGTGCCAGCTCACCCGCTCTGACTAGTTCCTACGAGCAGTACTTC
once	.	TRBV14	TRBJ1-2	CASSPRDPYGYTF	TGTGCCAGCAGCCCCCGGGACCCCTATGGCTACACCTTC
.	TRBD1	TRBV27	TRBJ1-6	CASSLGTGDYYRSPLHF	TGTGCCAGCAGTTTAGGGACAGGGGACTACTATAGATCACCCCTCCACTTT
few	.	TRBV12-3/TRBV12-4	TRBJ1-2	CASSLTRFSHYGYTF	TGTGCCAGCAGTTTAACCCGTTTCTCCCACTATGGCTACACCTTC
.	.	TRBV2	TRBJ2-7	CASRGDEQYF	TGTGCCAGCAGGGGAGATGAGCAGTACTTC
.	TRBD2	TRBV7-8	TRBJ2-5	CASSLLQRTTRGGGGSQETQYF	TGTGCCAGCAGCTTATTGCAGCGAACTACTCGCGGCGGCGGGGGGAGCCAAGAGACCCAGTACTTC
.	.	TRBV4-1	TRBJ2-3	CASSSRGLSGGTDTQYF	TGCGCCAGCAGCTCCCGGGGCCTAAGCGGAGGAACAGATACGCAGTATTTT
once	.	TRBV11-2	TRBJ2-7	CASSLRGFGPNYEQYF	TGTGCCAGCAGCTTAAGGGGGTTCGGGCCTAACTACGAGCAGTACTTC
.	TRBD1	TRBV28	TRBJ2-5	CASRGQLETQYF	TGTGCCAGCAGGGGACAGTTAGAGACCCAGTACTTC
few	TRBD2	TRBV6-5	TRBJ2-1	CASSPLPSGGVFF	TGTGCCAGCAGCCCCCTCCCTAGCGGGGGGGTGTTCTTC
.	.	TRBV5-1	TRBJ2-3	CASSRTEESWDTQYF	TGCGCCAGCTCCAGGACAGAAGAAAGTTGGGATACGCAGTATTTT
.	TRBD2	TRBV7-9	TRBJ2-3	CASSWGGEPTDTQYF	TGTGCCAGCAGCTGGGGGGGGGAGCCCACAGATACGCAGTATTTT
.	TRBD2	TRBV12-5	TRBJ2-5	CASGLGAGAGEETQYF	TGTGCTAGTGGTTTGGGAGCGGGGGCCGGCGAAGAGACCCAGTACTTC
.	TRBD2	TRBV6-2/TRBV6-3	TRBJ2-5	CASSGREAIGETQYF	TGTGCCAGCAGTGGGAGGGAGGCCATTGGAGAGACCCAGTACTTC
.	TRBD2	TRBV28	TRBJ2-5	CASSKHRTSGGHNEQYF	TGTGCCAGCAGCAAACATCGGACTAGCGGGGGACACAATGAGCAGTACTTC
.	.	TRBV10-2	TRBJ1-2	CASSESSYGGYTF	TGCGCCAGCAGTGAGTCTTCGTATGGAGGCTACACCTTC
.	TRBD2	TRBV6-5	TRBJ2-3	CASSWTSRPASTDTQYF	TGTGCCAGCAGTTGGACTAGCCGACCTGCATCCACAGATACGCAGTATTTT
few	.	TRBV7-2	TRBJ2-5	CASSLVQTQYF	TGTGCCAGCAGCTTAGTTCAGACCCAGTACTTC
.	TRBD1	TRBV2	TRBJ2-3	CASRGQGLMVGDTQYF	TGTGCCAGCAGAGGACAGGGTCTGATGGTTGGAGATACGCAGTATTTT
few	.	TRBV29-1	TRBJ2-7	CSVKYGPKGPYEQYF	TGCAGCGTTAAATACGGCCCCAAGGGCCCCTACGAGCAGTACTTC
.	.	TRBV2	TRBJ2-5	CASDRRAAQGETQYF	TGTGCCAGCGATCGACGGGCAGCGCAGGGGGAGACCCAGTACTTC
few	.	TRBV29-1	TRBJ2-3	CSVVLGRSTDTQYF	TGCAGCGTTGTTCTAGGACGTAGCACAGATACGCAGTATTTT
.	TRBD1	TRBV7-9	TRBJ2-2	CASTGTANTGELFF	TGTGCCAGCACCGGGACAGCGAACACCGGGGAGCTGTTTTTT
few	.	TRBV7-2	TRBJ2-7	CASSQTPSQFGYF	TGTGCCAGCAGCCAGACCCCTAGCCAGTTTGGGTACTTC
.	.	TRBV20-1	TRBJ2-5	CSASRQPLYQETQYF	TGCAGTGCTAGTAGACAGCCCCTGTACCAAGAGACCCAGTACTTC
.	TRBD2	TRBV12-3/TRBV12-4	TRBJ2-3	CASSPGTSGRARTDTQYF	TGTGCCAGCAGTCCCGGGACTAGCGGGAGGGCCCGCACAGATACGCAGTATTTT
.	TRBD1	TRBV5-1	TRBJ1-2	CASSYRGSNYGYTF	TGCGCCAGCAGCTACAGGGGCTCCAACTATGGCTACACCTTC
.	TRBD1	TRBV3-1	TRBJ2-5	CASRRTGPQETQYF	TGTGCCAGCCGAAGGACAGGGCCACAAGAGACCCAGTACTTC
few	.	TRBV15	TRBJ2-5	CATSRAVQETQYF	TGTGCCACCAGCAGAGCGGTTCAAGAGACCCAGTACTTC
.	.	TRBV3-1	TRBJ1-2	CASSQAHSSGYTF	TGTGCCAGCAGCCAAGCACACAGTTCGGGCTACACCTTC
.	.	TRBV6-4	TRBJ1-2	CASSVSGGGSHSGYTF	TGTGCCAGCAGTGTCTCAGGAGGAGGGTCTCACAGTGGCTACACCTTC
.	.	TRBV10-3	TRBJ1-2	CAISEGGARGYTF	TGTGCCATCAGTGAAGGAGGGGCAAGGGGCTACACCTTC
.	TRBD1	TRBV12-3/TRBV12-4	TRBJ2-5	CASSLDRGIGTQYF	TGTGCCAGCAGTTTGGACAGGGGGATCGGGACCCAGTACTTC
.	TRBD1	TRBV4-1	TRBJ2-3	CASSPVWTGNTDTQYF	TGCGCCAGCAGCCCCGTCTGGACAGGGAACACAGATACGCAGTATTTT
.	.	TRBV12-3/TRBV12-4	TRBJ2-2	CASSLLRPGELFF	TGTGCCAGCAGCCTTCTTCGCCCCGGGGAGCTGTTTTTT
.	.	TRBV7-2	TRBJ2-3	CASSLRVPSTDTQYF	TGTGCCAGCAGCTTACGCGTCCCCAGCACAGATACGCAGTATTTT
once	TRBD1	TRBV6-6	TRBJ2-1	CATMRRDRDNEQFF	TGTGCCACCATGAGACGGGACAGGGACAATGAGCAGTTCTTC
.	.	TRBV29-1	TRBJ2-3	CSAASTDTQYF	TGCAGCGCTGCTAGCACAGATACGCAGTATTTT
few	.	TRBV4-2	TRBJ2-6	CASSQVQGSAGANVLTF	TGTGCCAGCAGCCAAGTCCAGGGCTCCGCTGGGGCCAACGTCCTGACTTTC
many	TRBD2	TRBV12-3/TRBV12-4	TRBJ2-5	CASSARSSGVETQYF	TGTGCCAGCAGTGCAAGATCTAGCGGGGTTGAGACCCAGTACTTC
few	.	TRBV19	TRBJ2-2	CASSIDTLADTGELFF	TGTGCCAGTAGTATAGATACGCTAGCAGACACCGGGGAGCTGTTTTTT
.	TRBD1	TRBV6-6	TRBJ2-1	CALDRGDNEQFF	TGTGCCCTGGACAGGGGGGACAATGAGCAGTTCTTC
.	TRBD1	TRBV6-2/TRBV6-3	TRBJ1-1	CASSYPPGTGSTEAFF	TGTGCCAGCAGTTACCCGCCCGGGACAGGGTCGACTGAAGCTTTCTTT
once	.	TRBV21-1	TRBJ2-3	CASSGFFTDTQYF	TGTGCCAGCAGTGGATTTTTCACAGATACGCAGTATTTT
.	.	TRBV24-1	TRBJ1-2	CATRDGSLGYGYTF	TGTGCCACCAGGGATGGGAGTTTGGGCTATGGCTACACCTTC
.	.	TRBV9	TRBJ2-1	CASSRPGTWNEQFF	TGTGCCAGCAGCCGCCCGGGGACGTGGAATGAGCAGTTCTTC
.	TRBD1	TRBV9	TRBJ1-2	CASSESPGQNYGYTF	TGTGCCAGCAGCGAAAGCCCGGGACAGAACTATGGCTACACCTTC
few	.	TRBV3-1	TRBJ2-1	CASSPSTGTWNEQFF	TGTGCCAGCAGCCCGTCGACAGGCACTTGGAATGAGCAGTTCTTC
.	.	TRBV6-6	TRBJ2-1	CATGSREVYNEQFF	TGTGCTACGGGCTCTAGAGAAGTCTACAATGAGCAGTTCTTC
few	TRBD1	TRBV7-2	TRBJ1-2	CASSFGRGLRGYTF	TGTGCCAGCAGCTTCGGGAGGGGGCTAAGGGGCTACACCTTC
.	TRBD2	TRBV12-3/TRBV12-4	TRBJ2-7	CASSRTSGGTYEQYF	TGTGCCAGCAGCCGGACTAGCGGGGGTACCTACGAGCAGTACTTC
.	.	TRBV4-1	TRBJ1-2	CASSQRQGGGYTF	TGCGCCAGCAGCCAGCGGCAGGGCGGGGGCTACACCTTC
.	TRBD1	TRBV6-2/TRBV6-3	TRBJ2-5	CASSNPGTGIETQYF	TGTGCCAGCAGTAACCCCGGGACAGGGATTGAGACCCAGTACTTC
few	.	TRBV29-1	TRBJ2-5	CSVSEGNQETQYF	TGCAGCGTCTCTGAAGGGAACCAAGAGACCCAGTACTTC